Reported below is one T cell receptor (beta chain). As yet, its antigen is unknown. In germline, CDR1 is SGHRS, CDR2 YFSETQ. This CDR3 spans 17 amino acids. Trimming at V came to 4 bases and at J to 0 bases, leaving 11 bases not matched to a gene. The data were obtained in a study of CD8 T cells in ankylosing spondylitis. Study-wide results and limits: Within peripheral blood, clones linked to disease were CD8+ and relatively rare. Significantly higher representation of disease-linked clones was reported for matched ankylosing spondylitis synovial fluid.

Each CDR3 protein gets one entry after TCRdb re-called the 5' RACE reads with MiXCR. The sample lists approximately 200,000 distinct CDR3 sequences, under 15% seen once, with about 10% in the top ten. Source material: blood, either unsorted or a sorted T cell fraction (not recorded which). V is TRBV5-1 and J is TRBJ2-3, with 7 positions matching TRBD1. The receptor's source is a female donor with ankylosing spondylitis or in good health (not recorded which). The CDR3 DNA sequence: TGCGCCAGCAGCACGCAGGGGGACAAACCTAGCACAGATACGCAGTATTTT. Residues: CASSTQGDKPSTDTQYF. Drawing the rest from reference TRBV5-1 and TRBJ2-3, the complete variable domain is KAGVTQTPRYLIKTRGQQVTLSCSPISGHRSVSWYQQTPGQGLQFLFEYFSETQRNKGNFPGRFSGRQFSNSRSEMNVSTLELGDSALYLCASSTQGDKPSTDTQYFGPGTRLTVL.